Reported below is one T cell receptor (beta chain). Method: immunoSEQ multiplex PCR; TCRdb's copy keeps in-frame clones and lacks some. The sample contains over 80,000 clones, about 88% of which appear only once. The sample belongs to a study of blood T cell repertoires in COVID-19. Study context: Spain, Italy and the United States supplied samples that represented acute and convalescent COVID-19.

The CDR3 sequence is 15 residues long. V and J are TRBV21-1 and TRBJ2-1; TRBD2 is the table's D call, not checked against the DNA. TRBV21-1 has pseudogene status. The sequence was obtained from a woman of 80 years or more with acute or convalescent COVID-19. Sample: peripheral blood. For the CDR3, the DNA is TGTGCCAGCAGCCGAGAGGGGGGGCTGGGTAATGAGCAGTTCTTC. Its protein is CASSREGGLGNEQFF.